This T cell receptor (beta chain) was observed in a study of OX40 agonist ivuxolimab in advanced cancers. Study background: Every 2 weeks, patients got intravenous ivuxolimab at one of six dose levels (0.01-10 mg/kg). The group had a mean age of roughly 65 years, ranged from roughly 20 to 79, and was around 82% male. Study observations and caveats: Partly responding patients at 0.1-3.0 mg/kg showed some of the smallest clonal expansion.

The CDR3 spans 16 residues. Germline V gene lookup returns CDR1 KGHSH and CDR2 LQKENI. The junction had 11 bases not matched to a gene; V was cut back by 4 bases and J by 4 bases. Only in-frame clones appear in the TCRdb table, and some are missing; sequencing was by immunoSEQ multiplex PCR. The sample lists some 62,000 clones, 70% to 80% occurring once. About this clone itself: The antigen is unknown.

The V gene is TRBV18, the J gene TRBJ1-1, with 8 bases that match TRBD1. This specimen was CD4+ or CD8+ T cells sorted from blood, taken in a trial of the OX40 agonist ivuxolimab. The receptor's source is an adult with an advanced solid tumor such as melanoma, head and neck, liver or kidney cancer. CDR3: CASSHDLQGGVTEAFF. CDR3 DNA sequence: TGTGCCAGCTCACACGACCTACAGGGGGGCGTCACTGAAGCTTTCTTT. Together with reference TRBV18 and TRBJ1-1, the CDR3 gives the full variable domain: NAGVMQNPRHLVRRRGQEARLRCSPMKGHSHVYWYRQLPEEGLKFMVYLQKENIIDESGMPKERFSAEFPKEGPSILRIQQVVRGDSAAYFCASSHDLQGGVTEAFFGQGTRLTVV.